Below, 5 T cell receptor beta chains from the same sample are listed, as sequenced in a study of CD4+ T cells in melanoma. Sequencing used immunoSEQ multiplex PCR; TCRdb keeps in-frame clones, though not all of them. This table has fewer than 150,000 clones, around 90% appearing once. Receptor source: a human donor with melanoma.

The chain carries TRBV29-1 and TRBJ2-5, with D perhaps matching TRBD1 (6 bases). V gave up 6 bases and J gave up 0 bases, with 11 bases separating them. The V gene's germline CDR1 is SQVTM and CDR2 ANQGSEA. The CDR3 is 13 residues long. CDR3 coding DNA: TGCAGCGTGACCCGGACAGACCAAGAGACCCAGTACTTC. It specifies CSVTRTDQETQYF.

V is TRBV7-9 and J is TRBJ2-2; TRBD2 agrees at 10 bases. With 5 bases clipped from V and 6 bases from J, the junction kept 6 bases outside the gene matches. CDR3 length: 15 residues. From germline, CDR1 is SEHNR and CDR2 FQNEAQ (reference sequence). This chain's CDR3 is CASSATSGDAGELFF. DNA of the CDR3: TGTGCCAGCAGCGCAACTAGCGGGGACGCCGGGGAGCTGTTTTTT.

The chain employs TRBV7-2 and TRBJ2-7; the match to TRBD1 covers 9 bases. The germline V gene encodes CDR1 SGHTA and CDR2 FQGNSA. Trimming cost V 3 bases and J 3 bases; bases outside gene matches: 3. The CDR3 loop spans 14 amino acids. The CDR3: CASSFRTGDYEQYF. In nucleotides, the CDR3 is TGTGCCAGCAGCTTCAGGACAGGGGACTACGAGCAGTACTTC.

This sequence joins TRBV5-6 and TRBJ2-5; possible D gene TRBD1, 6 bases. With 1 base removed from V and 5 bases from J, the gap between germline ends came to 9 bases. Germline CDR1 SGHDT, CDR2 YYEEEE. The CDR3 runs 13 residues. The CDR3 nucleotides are TGTGCCAGCAGCTTGCAGGGGTTGGAGACCCAGTACTTC. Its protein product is CASSLQGLETQYF.

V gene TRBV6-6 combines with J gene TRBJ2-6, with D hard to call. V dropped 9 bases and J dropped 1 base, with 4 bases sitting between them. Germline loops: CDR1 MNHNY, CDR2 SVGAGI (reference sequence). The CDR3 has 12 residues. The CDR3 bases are TGTGCCAGTAATTCTGGGGCCAACGTCCTGACTTTC. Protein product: CASNSGANVLTF.